Shown below are 26 T cell receptor beta chains from a single sample sequenced in a study of blood T cells in healthy people across ages. A second PCR of 7 to 11 cycles used a sample-barcoded 5' primer and a J-beta primer mix. Each CDR3 protein gets one entry after TCRdb re-called the 5' RACE reads with MiXCR. The sample contains 1,100,000 or so distinct CDR3 sequences, under 45% of which appear only once. The specimen was blood. The receptors originated from a woman aged 55-69 years in good health.

V gene TRBV10-1 combines with J gene TRBJ1-2; the match to TRBD1 covers 7 bases. CDR1 and CDR2 from the germline V gene are WNHNN and SYGVQD (reference sequence). The CDR3 has 13 amino acids. V was clipped by 7 bases and J by 3 bases; unmatched bases: 5. In DNA form, the CDR3 reads TGCGCCAGCAACAAAGGGACAGACTATGGCTACACCTTC. It yields the protein CASNKGTDYGYTF.

This clonotype was seen once. The chain uses TRBV20-1 and TRBJ2-1, with 8 bases matching TRBD2. The junction had 9 bases not matched to a gene; V was cut back by 0 bases and J by 8 bases. Germline CDR1 DFQATT, CDR2 SNEGSKA (reference sequence). The CDR3 is 15 amino acids. The CDR3 sequence: CSARDGNGRAHEQFF. DNA for the CDR3: TGCAGTGCTAGAGATGGGAACGGGAGGGCCCATGAGCAGTTCTTC.

This chain's CDR3 is CSASGGTEYYEQYF. DNA of the CDR3: TGCAGTGCTAGTGGGGGGACCGAATACTACGAGCAGTACTTC. The genes are TRBV20-1 and TRBJ2-7; a possible D gene is TRBD2 (6 bases). The length of the CDR3 is 14 residues. Per germline, CDR1 DFQATT and CDR2 SNEGSKA (reference sequence). V shed 3 bases and J shed 3 bases, with 15 bases lying between them.

This clonotype was seen repeatedly, ten times or more. The chain is built from TRBV6-2 or TRBV6-3 and TRBJ2-1; the match to TRBD2 covers 7 bases. Germline CDR1 and CDR2: MNHEY and SVGEGT. With V trimmed by 5 bases and J by 4 bases, 5 bases remained unmatched. This CDR3 comprises 14 residues. The CDR3 loop is CASSRSGTYNEQFF. CDR3 sequence (DNA): TGTGCCAGCAGTCGCAGCGGGACTTACAATGAGCAGTTCTTC.

This clonotype has just a few counts. The V call is TRBV10-2, the J call TRBJ2-1; a weak D match, TRBD2 (6 bases). Trimming stripped 8 bases from V and 5 bases from J, with 10 bases between. The CDR3 is 12 amino acids. Germline V gene sequence: CDR1 WSHSY, CDR2 SAAADI. The chain's CDR3 is CASWGLDNEQFF. The CDR3 nucleotides are TGCGCCAGCTGGGGACTCGACAATGAGCAGTTCTTC.

The chain links TRBV12-5 to TRBJ2-7; the D gene could be TRBD1 or TRBD2 (5 bases each). The DNA end favors TRBJ2-5, so the J call may be wrong. The CDR3 is 14 residues long. The germline V gene encodes CDR1 LGHNT and CDR2 FRNRAP. The CDR3 sequence is CASGLGWDGETQYF. CDR3 bases: TGTGCTAGTGGTTTGGGCTGGGACGGAGAGACCCAGTACTTC.

The chain couples TRBV27 to TRBJ2-3; 12 bases map to TRBD2. V shed 5 bases and J 6 bases; nucleotides not matched to a gene: 9. The germline gives CDR1 MNHEY, CDR2 SMNVEV (reference sequence). The CDR3 runs to 16 residues. The CDR3 DNA reads TGTGCCAGCAGTCCCAGTCTAGCGGGAGGGCTGGATACGCAGTATTTT. Its translation: CASSPSLAGGLDTQYF.

CDR3 protein: CASNSGQGSGGYTF. Written as DNA, the CDR3 is TGTGCCAGCAACTCGGGACAGGGTTCTGGTGGCTACACCTTC. The chain recombines TRBV11-2 with TRBJ1-2; 9 bases align to TRBD1. The CDR3 runs to 14 residues. Germline V lookup: CDR1 SGHAT, CDR2 FQNNGV. V shed 7 bases and J 7 bases; nucleotides not matched to a gene: 10.

This clonotype showed up just a few times. The rearrangement uses TRBV20-1 and TRBJ1-2, with D unresolved. Deletions cut 5 bases from V and 3 bases from J, with 13 bases between. The germline gives CDR1 DFQATT, CDR2 SNEGSKA (reference sequence). CDR3 size: 13 residues. The CDR3: CSAEMQAHYGYTF. CDR3 bases: TGCAGTGCTGAGATGCAGGCTCACTATGGCTACACCTTC.

This clonotype was picked up a small number of times. This chain uses TRBV20-1 with TRBJ2-1, with 9 bases identical to TRBD2. V shed 4 bases, J shed 6 bases, and the junction held 7 bases outside the gene matches. The length of the CDR3 is 14 residues. Germline loops: CDR1 DFQATT, CDR2 SNEGSKA (reference sequence). The CDR3 loop is CSATLTSGSNEQFF. The CDR3 nucleotides read TGCAGTGCTACCCTGACTAGCGGATCCAATGAGCAGTTCTTC.

The chain couples TRBV29-1 to TRBJ1-5; possible D gene TRBD1, 6 bases. V was shortened by 4 bases and J by 4 bases, with 14 bases between the two germline ends. Germline V gene lookup returns CDR1 SQVTM and CDR2 ANQGSEA. This CDR3 is built from 14 residues. CDR3 protein: CSVAFGQSNQPQHF. The CDR3 nucleotides are TGCAGCGTTGCCTTCGGACAGTCTAATCAGCCCCAGCATTTT.

V usage is TRBV7-9 and J usage is TRBJ2-6; weak D call: TRBD2 (6 bases). Germline V gene lookup returns CDR1 SEHNR and CDR2 FQNEAQ (reference sequence). V was clipped by 1 base and J by 0 bases, with 16 bases between them. This CDR3 comprises 19 residues. The CDR3 bases are TGTGCCAGCAGCTTAGAGGGCTGGCGGAGGGACTCTGGGGCCAACGTCCTGACTTTC. Amino acids: CASSLEGWRRDSGANVLTF.

The chain has TRBV6-5 and TRBJ2-1; D not resolved. Germline CDR1 and CDR2: MNHEY and SVGAGI. Trimming cost V 7 bases and J 4 bases, with 8 bases left between them. The CDR3 totals 12 residues. This CDR3 reads CASNGRYNEQFF. For the CDR3, the DNA is TGTGCCAGCAATGGGCGGTACAATGAGCAGTTCTTC.

This clonotype appeared a few times. This chain joins TRBV27 and TRBJ2-7; 11 bases align to TRBD2. Per the germline V gene, CDR1 is MNHEY and CDR2 is SMNVEV (reference sequence). The CDR3 has 14 amino acids. Trimming cost V 5 bases and J 7 bases; bases outside gene matches: 7. The CDR3 region has the DNA TGTGCCAGCAGTAAACTAGCGGGAGTTGGAGAGCAGTACTTC. Protein sequence: CASSKLAGVGEQYF.

The CDR3 reads CASSLRVGTGGIETQYF. CDR3 DNA: TGTGCCAGCAGTTTAAGGGTCGGGACAGGTGGAATTGAGACCCAGTACTTC. The J gene is TRBJ2-5, the V gene TRBV12-3 or TRBV12-4, with 8 positions matching TRBD1. The V and J ends lost 2 bases and 5 bases, in that order; junction bases with no gene match: 13. This CDR3 has 17 amino acids.

Concerning this clonotype itself: A much bigger clone sits one base away, suggesting this may be a read error. This sequence joins TRBV27 and TRBJ2-3; D tentatively reads TRBD1 or TRBD2 (6 bases each). Germline V gives CDR1 MNHEY, CDR2 SMNVEV (reference sequence). The CDR3 loop spans 16 amino acids. The V end lost 3 bases, the J end lost 5 bases, and 18 bases lay between the germline ends. In DNA form, the CDR3 reads TGTGCCAGCAGTTTCGGGAGCAGGGGACGTGGAGATACGCAGTATTTT. This translates into CASSFGSRGRGDTQYF.

This sequence joins TRBV2 and TRBJ2-3; D is possibly TRBD1 or TRBD2 (5 bases each). CDR1 and CDR2 (germline): SNHLY, FYNNEI. The CDR3 runs 17 residues. Trimming removed 6 bases at V and 1 base at J, with 20 bases between. In DNA, the CDR3 is TGTGCCAGCAGGGTAGGAGGCCCGGTGGGGGGCACAGATACGCAGTATTTT. It encodes CASRVGGPVGGTDTQYF.

This clonotype was counted a single time. The rearrangement joins TRBV18 to TRBJ2-3; D is perhaps TRBD2 (6 bases). The V and J ends lost 6 bases and 6 bases respectively, with 19 bases between them. The CDR3 has 15 amino acids. In germline, CDR1 is KGHSH, CDR2 LQKENI. The CDR3 loop reads CASSTDYHRADTQYF. The CDR3 bases are TGTGCCAGCTCGACGGACTACCACCGCGCGGATACGCAGTATTTT.

The table lists this clonotype with a count of one. The V gene is TRBV7-9, the J gene TRBJ1-1, with a weak D call TRBD1 (5 bases). V was clipped by 3 bases and J by 3 bases, with 8 bases between them. The CDR3 loop spans 13 amino acids. The germline gives CDR1 SEHNR, CDR2 FQNEAQ (reference sequence). This chain's CDR3 is CASSFGADTEAFF. CDR3 coding DNA: TGTGCCAGCAGCTTTGGGGCCGACACTGAAGCTTTCTTT.

This clonotype was seen a few times. The chain has TRBV2 and TRBJ2-5; 7 bases match TRBD2. In germline, CDR1 is SNHLY, CDR2 FYNNEI. The V and J ends lost 6 bases and 11 bases, in that order; junction bases with no gene match: 15. This CDR3 has 14 amino acids. The CDR3 reads CASRTSGGWLEQYF. As DNA, the CDR3 is TGTGCCAGCAGAACTTCCGGGGGGTGGTTGGAGCAGTACTTC.

This sequence joins TRBV5-4 and TRBJ2-1; 10 bases are shared with TRBD2. Germline CDR1 reads SGHNT; CDR2 reads YYREEE (reference sequence). J gave up 9 bases and V 2 bases, and 8 bases lay outside the gene matches. The CDR3 loop spans 15 amino acids. The CDR3 sequence: CASSLAGGRIGEQFF. DNA of the CDR3: TGTGCCAGCAGCTTAGCGGGAGGGAGAATTGGTGAGCAGTTCTTC.

J is TRBJ2-1 and V is TRBV5-1, with a possible D match to TRBD1 (5 bases). Trimming removed 1 base from V and 2 bases from J, with 7 bases in between. Germline V gene data show CDR1 as SGHRS and CDR2 as YFSETQ. This CDR3 is built from 14 residues. The DNA for the CDR3 is TGCGCCAGCAGCTTGACGACAGCCTACAATGAGCAGTTCTTC. Protein sequence: CASSLTTAYNEQFF. Based on the CDR3 plus reference TRBV5-1 and TRBJ2-1, the full variable domain is KAGVTQTPRYLIKTRGQQVTLSCSPISGHRSVSWYQQTPGQGLQFLFEYFSETQRNKGNFPGRFSGRQFSNSRSEMNVSTLELGDSALYLCASSLTTAYNEQFFGPGTRLTVL.

This clonotype was seen only a few times. The chain recombines TRBV20-1 with TRBJ2-1, with D uncertain. V lost 0 bases and J 8 bases, leaving 11 bases between the germline ends. The CDR3 totals 13 residues. From germline, CDR1 is DFQATT and CDR2 SNEGSKA (reference sequence). CDR3: CSARDAFHHEQFF. The CDR3 bases are TGCAGTGCTAGAGATGCCTTCCACCATGAGCAGTTCTTC.

This clonotype was seen a few times. The CDR3 sequence is CSVDKGGRAYEQYF. DNA of the CDR3: TGCAGCGTTGACAAGGGTGGGAGGGCCTACGAGCAGTACTTC. The chain couples TRBV29-1 to TRBJ2-7; 7 nucleotides line up with TRBD2. The V segment lost 3 bases and the J segment 2 bases; nucleotides outside the gene matches: 7. Looked up from germline, CDR1 is SQVTM and CDR2 is ANQGSEA. The length of the CDR3 is 14 residues.

The chain joins TRBV28 to TRBJ1-2, with D possibly TRBD1 on 5 matching bases. The CDR3 sequence is 15 residues long. Germline-derived CDR1 and CDR2 are MDHEN and SYDVKM. Trimming left V 3 bases short and J 4 bases short, with 15 bases between. The CDR3 nucleotides are TGTGCCAGCAGTTTGAAGAGAAGGGGAGGCTATGGCTACACCTTC. It is translated as CASSLKRRGGYGYTF.

This CDR3 is CSADTSGRSQETQYF. The CDR3 nucleotides read TGCAGTGCGGATACTAGCGGGAGGTCTCAAGAGACCCAGTACTTC. The chain joins TRBV20-1 to TRBJ2-5; 12 bases are shared with TRBD2. This CDR3 is 15 amino acids long. V lost 6 bases, J lost 2 bases, and 7 bases stayed unmatched. CDR1 and CDR2 (germline): DFQATT, SNEGSKA (reference sequence).